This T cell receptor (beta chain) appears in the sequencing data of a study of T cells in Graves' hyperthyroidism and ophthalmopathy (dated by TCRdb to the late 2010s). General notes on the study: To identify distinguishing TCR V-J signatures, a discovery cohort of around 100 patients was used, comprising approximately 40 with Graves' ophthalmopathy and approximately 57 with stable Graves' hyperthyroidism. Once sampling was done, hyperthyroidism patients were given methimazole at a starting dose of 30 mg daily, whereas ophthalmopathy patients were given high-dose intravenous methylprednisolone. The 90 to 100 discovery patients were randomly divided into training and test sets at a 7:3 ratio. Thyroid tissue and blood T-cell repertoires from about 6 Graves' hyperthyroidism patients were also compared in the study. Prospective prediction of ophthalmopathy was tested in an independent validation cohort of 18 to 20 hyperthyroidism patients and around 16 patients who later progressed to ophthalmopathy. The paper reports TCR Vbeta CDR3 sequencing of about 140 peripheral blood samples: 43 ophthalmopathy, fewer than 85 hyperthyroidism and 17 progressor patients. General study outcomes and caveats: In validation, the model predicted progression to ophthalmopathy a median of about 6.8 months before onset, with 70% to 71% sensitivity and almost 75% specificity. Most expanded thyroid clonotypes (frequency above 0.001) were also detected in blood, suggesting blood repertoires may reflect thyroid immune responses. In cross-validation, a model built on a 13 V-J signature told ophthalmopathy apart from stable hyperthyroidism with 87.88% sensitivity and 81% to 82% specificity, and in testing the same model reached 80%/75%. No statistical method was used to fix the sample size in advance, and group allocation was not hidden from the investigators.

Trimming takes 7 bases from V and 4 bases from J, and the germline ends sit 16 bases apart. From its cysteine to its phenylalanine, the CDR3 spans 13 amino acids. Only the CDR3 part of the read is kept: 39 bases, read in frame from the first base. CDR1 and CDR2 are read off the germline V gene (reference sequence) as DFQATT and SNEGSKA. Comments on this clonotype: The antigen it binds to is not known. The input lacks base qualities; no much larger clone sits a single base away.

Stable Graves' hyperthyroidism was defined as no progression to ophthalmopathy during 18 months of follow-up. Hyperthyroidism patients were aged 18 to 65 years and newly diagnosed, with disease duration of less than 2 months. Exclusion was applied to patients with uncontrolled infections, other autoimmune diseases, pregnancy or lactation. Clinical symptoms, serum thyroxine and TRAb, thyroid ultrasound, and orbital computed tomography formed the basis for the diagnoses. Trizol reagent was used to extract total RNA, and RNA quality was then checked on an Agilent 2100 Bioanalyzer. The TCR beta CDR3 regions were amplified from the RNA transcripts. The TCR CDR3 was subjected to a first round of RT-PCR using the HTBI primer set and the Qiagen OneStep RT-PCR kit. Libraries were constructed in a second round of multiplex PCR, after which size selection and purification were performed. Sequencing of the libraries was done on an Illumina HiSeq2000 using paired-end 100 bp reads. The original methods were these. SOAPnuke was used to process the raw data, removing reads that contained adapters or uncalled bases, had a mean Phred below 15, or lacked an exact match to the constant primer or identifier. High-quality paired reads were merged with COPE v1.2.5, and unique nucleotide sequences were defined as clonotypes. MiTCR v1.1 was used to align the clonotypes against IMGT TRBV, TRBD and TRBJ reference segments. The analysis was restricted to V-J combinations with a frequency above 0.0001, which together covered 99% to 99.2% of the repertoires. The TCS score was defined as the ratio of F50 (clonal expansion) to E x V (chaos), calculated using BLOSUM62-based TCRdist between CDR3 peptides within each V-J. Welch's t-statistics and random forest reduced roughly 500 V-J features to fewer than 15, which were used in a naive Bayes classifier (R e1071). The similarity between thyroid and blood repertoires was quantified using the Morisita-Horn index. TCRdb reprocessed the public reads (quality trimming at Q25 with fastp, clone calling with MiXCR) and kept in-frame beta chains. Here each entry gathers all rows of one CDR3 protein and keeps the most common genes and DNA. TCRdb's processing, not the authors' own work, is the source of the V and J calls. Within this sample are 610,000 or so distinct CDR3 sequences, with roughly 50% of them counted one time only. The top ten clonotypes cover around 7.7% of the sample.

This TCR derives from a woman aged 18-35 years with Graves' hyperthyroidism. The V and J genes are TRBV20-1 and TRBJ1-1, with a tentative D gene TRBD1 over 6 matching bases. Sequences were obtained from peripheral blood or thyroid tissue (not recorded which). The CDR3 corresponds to CSEVGGKRTEAFF. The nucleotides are TGCAGTGAAGTAGGGGGAAAACGCACTGAAGCTTTCTTT.